These T cell receptor beta chains were read from a single sample in a study. Using its own MiXCR run on the 5' RACE reads, TCRdb lists one record per CDR3 protein. The sample carries tens of thousands of distinct CDR3 sequences, over 15% recorded once. Sequencing used naive CD4+ T cells sorted from blood. The receptors derive from a female donor with breast cancer. Each CDR3 is given with its conserved first and last residue. The D gene is left open where the match is weak. The size entry is marked missing in some rows and otherwise reads once, few, many or a size class.

DNA: TGTGCCAGCATGTTACAGGGACGAGGGGTAACCGGGGAGCTGTTTTTT
CDR3: CASMLQGRGVTGELFF
D: .
J: TRBJ2-2
V: TRBV6-6
size: few

DNA: TGTGCCACCAGCAGAGGAGGGACAGGGCCCTACGAGCAGTACTTC
CDR3: CATSRGGTGPYEQYF
D: TRBD1
J: TRBJ2-7
V: TRBV15
size: once

DNA: TGTGCCATCAGTGAGCCGGGTCGTACGACAGGGCGAGGAACTGAAGCTTTCTTT
CDR3: CAISEPGRTTGRGTEAFF
D: TRBD1
J: TRBJ1-1
V: TRBV10-3
size: few

DNA: TGTGCCAGCAGCTTAGTATCAAGGATCCGGGACACCAATGAAAAACTGTTTTTT
CDR3: CASSLVSRIRDTNEKLFF
D: .
J: TRBJ1-4
V: TRBV11-2
size: .

DNA: TGTGCCAGCAGCCAACGGCGGGGGACAGGGTTTACAGATACGCAGTATTTT
CDR3: CASSQRRGTGFTDTQYF
D: TRBD1
J: TRBJ2-3
V: TRBV28
size: .

DNA: TGTGCCAGCAGTGGACTAGCGGGAGGAGTTAAAGAGACCCAGTACTTC
CDR3: CASSGLAGGVKETQYF
D: TRBD2
J: TRBJ2-5
V: TRBV2
size: .

DNA: TGCAGTGCCCCACCCAGCGGGAGTACAGAGACGCAGTATTTT
CDR3: CSAPPSGSTETQYF
D: TRBD2
J: TRBJ2-3
V: TRBV20-1
size: .

DNA: TGCAGTGCTAGAGGACAGGGGGCGCTTGGCTACACCTTC
CDR3: CSARGQGALGYTF
D: TRBD1
J: TRBJ1-2
V: TRBV20-1
size: many

DNA: TGCACCATCAGCTTCGGACTAGCGGGAGAGGGGGAGACCCAGTACTTC
CDR3: CTISFGLAGEGETQYF
D: TRBD2
J: TRBJ2-5
V: TRBV5-1
size: .

DNA: TGTGCCAGCAGTCGCGACACCACCATGAACACTGAAGCTTTCTTT
CDR3: CASSRDTTMNTEAFF
D: .
J: TRBJ1-1
V: TRBV12-3/TRBV12-4
size: many

DNA: TGTGCCAGCAGCTTGGAGAATTCACCCCTCCACTTT
CDR3: CASSLENSPLHF
D: .
J: TRBJ1-6
V: TRBV7-9
size: few